These T cell receptor beta chains were read from a single sample in a study of blood T cell repertoires in COVID-19. Sequencing was performed with immunoSEQ multiplex PCR; in TCRdb, only in-frame clones are kept and a portion is missing. The data contain some 200,000 clones, around 90% of them singletons. Sequencing was performed on PBMCs or T cells enriched from blood (not recorded which). These receptors originate from a woman aged 18-29 years who had recovered from COVID-19. Both conserved end residues are part of each CDR3. Each record gives: J gene, D gene, V gene, clone size, CDR3 DNA, CDR3 protein. The D gene is left open where the match is weak. Expanded clones get a size class; other rows say once, few or many, or leave the size out.

J gene: TRBJ1-6
D gene: -
V gene: TRBV18
clone size: -
CDR3 DNA: TGTGCCAGCTCACCAATAGCAGGGGACAATTCACCCCTCCACTTT
CDR3 protein: CASSPIAGDNSPLHF

J gene: TRBJ2-5
D gene: -
V gene: TRBV7-9
clone size: -
CDR3 DNA: TGTGCCAGCAGCTTAGCCGGGATCCAAGAGACCCAGTACTTC
CDR3 protein: CASSLAGIQETQYF

J gene: TRBJ2-1
D gene: -
V gene: TRBV5-1
clone size: -
CDR3 DNA: TGCGCCAGCAGCTCGACAGGACCTTTTTACAATGAGCAGTTCTTC
CDR3 protein: CASSSTGPFYNEQFF

J gene: TRBJ1-2
D gene: -
V gene: TRBV28
clone size: -
CDR3 DNA: TGTGCCAGCAGCCGGGGAGATGGTAACTATGGCTACACCTTC
CDR3 protein: CASSRGDGNYGYTF

J gene: TRBJ2-7
D gene: -
V gene: TRBV7-9
clone size: -
CDR3 DNA: TGTGCCAGCAGCTTAGGTGACCAGGGAACCTACGAGCAGTACTTC
CDR3 protein: CASSLGDQGTYEQYF

J gene: TRBJ2-2
D gene: -
V gene: TRBV11-2
clone size: -
CDR3 DNA: TGTGCCAGCAGTAATATGGGACTTCTGAACACCGGGGAGCTGTTTTTT
CDR3 protein: CASSNMGLLNTGELFF

J gene: TRBJ1-1
D gene: -
V gene: TRBV5-1
clone size: -
CDR3 DNA: TGCGCCAGCAGCACTCGACTCGGGACATCGTTGACGGGAGCTTTCTTT
CDR3 protein: CASSTRLGTSLTGAFF

J gene: TRBJ2-3
D gene: TRBD1
V gene: TRBV4-1
clone size: -
CDR3 DNA: TGCGCCAGCAGCCTACAGGGGGGACGCCGGGTTGAAGTCGCAGATACGCAGTATTTT
CDR3 protein: CASSLQGGRRVEVADTQYF

J gene: TRBJ1-5
D gene: TRBD1
V gene: TRBV9
clone size: once
CDR3 DNA: TGTGCCAGCAGCGCGACAGGGGCGGGGAATCAGCCCCAGCATTTT
CDR3 protein: CASSATGAGNQPQHF

J gene: TRBJ1-1
D gene: TRBD1
V gene: TRBV30
clone size: -
CDR3 DNA: TGTGCCTGGGGACAGGGGAGTGGGTACACTGAAGCTTTCTTT
CDR3 protein: CAWGQGSGYTEAFF

J gene: TRBJ2-5
D gene: TRBD2
V gene: TRBV3-1/TRBV3-2
clone size: -
CDR3 DNA: TGTGCCAGCAGCCAGGGGTTCGGGAGCGGGGGTGAGACCCAGTACTTC
CDR3 protein: CASSQGFGSGGETQYF

J gene: TRBJ2-7
D gene: -
V gene: TRBV11-2
clone size: -
CDR3 DNA: TGTGCCAGCAGCGGGACTGTCACATCCTACGAGCAGTACTTC
CDR3 protein: CASSGTVTSYEQYF

J gene: TRBJ2-2
D gene: TRBD2
V gene: TRBV28
clone size: -
CDR3 DNA: TGTGCCAGCAGAATCCCGCGGGGGGGGAACACCGGGGAGCTGTTTTTT
CDR3 protein: CASRIPRGGNTGELFF

J gene: TRBJ2-2
D gene: TRBD2
V gene: TRBV13
clone size: -
CDR3 DNA: TGTGCCAGCAGCCCAGTGGTGGGACTAGCTCTCCCCGGGGAGCTGTTTTTT
CDR3 protein: CASSPVVGLALPGELFF

J gene: TRBJ2-7
D gene: TRBD1
V gene: TRBV2
clone size: -
CDR3 DNA: TGTGCCAGAACCGCCGGGACAGGGGGGTCAGGCGAGCAGTACTTC
CDR3 protein: CARTAGTGGSGEQYF

J gene: TRBJ1-2
D gene: -
V gene: TRBV29-1
clone size: -
CDR3 DNA: TGCAGCGTTGCGGGGGTTCCGGCTAACTATGGCTACACCTTC
CDR3 protein: CSVAGVPANYGYTF

J gene: TRBJ2-1
D gene: -
V gene: TRBV25-1
clone size: -
CDR3 DNA: TGTGCCAGCAGTGAGCATAGCCACGTCGATGAGCAGTTCTTC
CDR3 protein: CASSEHSHVDEQFF

J gene: TRBJ1-2
D gene: TRBD1
V gene: TRBV5-4
clone size: -
CDR3 DNA: TGTGCCAGCAGCTGGGATGGGACAGGGTATGGCTACACCTTC
CDR3 protein: CASSWDGTGYGYTF

J gene: TRBJ2-7
D gene: TRBD2
V gene: TRBV3-1/TRBV3-2
clone size: once
CDR3 DNA: TGTGCCAGCAGCCAACCCCTTAGGGGACTAGCGCCCTACGAGCAGTACTTC
CDR3 protein: CASSQPLRGLAPYEQYF

J gene: TRBJ1-2
D gene: -
V gene: TRBV3-1/TRBV3-2
clone size: -
CDR3 DNA: TGTGCCAGCAGCCAAGATGCCAGGGAAAGCGGCTACACCTTC
CDR3 protein: CASSQDARESGYTF

J gene: TRBJ2-7
D gene: -
V gene: TRBV7-9
clone size: -
CDR3 DNA: TGTGCCAGCAGCTCACTCCCCGATTACGAGCAGTACTTC
CDR3 protein: CASSSLPDYEQYF

J gene: TRBJ1-1
D gene: TRBD1
V gene: TRBV2
clone size: -
CDR3 DNA: TGTGCCAGCAGTGTGACAGGGGCGTTTGAAGCTTTCTTT
CDR3 protein: CASSVTGAFEAFF

J gene: TRBJ1-1
D gene: TRBD1
V gene: TRBV5-1
clone size: -
CDR3 DNA: TGCGCCAGCAGCTTGTCAGGAGGGGGCGAGTCTGAAGCTTTCTTT
CDR3 protein: CASSLSGGGESEAFF

J gene: TRBJ2-7
D gene: -
V gene: TRBV6-5
clone size: -
CDR3 DNA: TGTGCCAGCAGTCTAGGGGGCTACGAGCAGTACTTC
CDR3 protein: CASSLGGYEQYF

J gene: TRBJ2-7
D gene: -
V gene: TRBV27
clone size: -
CDR3 DNA: TGTGCCAGCAGTTACAGGGCCTTCTCCTACGAGCAGTACTTC
CDR3 protein: CASSYRAFSYEQYF

J gene: TRBJ2-3
D gene: TRBD1
V gene: TRBV19
clone size: -
CDR3 DNA: TGTGCCAGTAGTATGCTACAACCGGGGACAGGCCCCACAGATACGCAGTATTTT
CDR3 protein: CASSMLQPGTGPTDTQYF

J gene: TRBJ1-1
D gene: -
V gene: TRBV28
clone size: -
CDR3 DNA: TGTGCCAGCACACGGCGGGATCGGCCCCTGAACACTGAAGCTTTCTTT
CDR3 protein: CASTRRDRPLNTEAFF

J gene: TRBJ1-2
D gene: -
V gene: TRBV5-4
clone size: -
CDR3 DNA: TGTGCCAGCAGCCCCCAGGGGCAATATGGCTACACCTTC
CDR3 protein: CASSPQGQYGYTF

J gene: TRBJ2-3
D gene: -
V gene: TRBV5-4
clone size: -
CDR3 DNA: TGTGCCAGCAGCTTTGTGGGGCGCGGCACAGATACGCAGTATTTT
CDR3 protein: CASSFVGRGTDTQYF

J gene: TRBJ1-5
D gene: -
V gene: TRBV7-9
clone size: -
CDR3 DNA: TGTGCCAGCAGCCAGGCCGGCAATCAGCCCCAGCATTTT
CDR3 protein: CASSQAGNQPQHF

J gene: TRBJ2-7
D gene: -
V gene: TRBV28
clone size: -
CDR3 DNA: TGTGCCAGCAGTCCTCGACCGGGACAAGTTTTGAGATTCTACGAGCAGTACTTC
CDR3 protein: CASSPRPGQVLRFYEQYF

J gene: TRBJ1-5
D gene: -
V gene: TRBV3-1/TRBV3-2
clone size: -
CDR3 DNA: TGTGCCAGCAGCCACCCGGGGAGTACCCAGCCCCAGCATTTT
CDR3 protein: CASSHPGSTQPQHF

J gene: TRBJ1-2
D gene: TRBD1
V gene: TRBV25-1
clone size: -
CDR3 DNA: TGTGCCAGCAGTGACCTGCGGACAGGGTTAACCTATGGCTACACCTTC
CDR3 protein: CASSDLRTGLTYGYTF

J gene: TRBJ1-5
D gene: -
V gene: TRBV12-3/TRBV12-4
clone size: few
CDR3 DNA: TGTGCCAGCAGGCGCGGGGGCAATCAGCCCCAGCATTTT
CDR3 protein: CASRRGGNQPQHF

J gene: TRBJ1-1
D gene: -
V gene: TRBV15
clone size: -
CDR3 DNA: TGTGCCACCAGCGAGGGATCCAAAGGTGCTCTCATGAACACTGAAGCTTTCTTT
CDR3 protein: CATSEGSKGALMNTEAFF